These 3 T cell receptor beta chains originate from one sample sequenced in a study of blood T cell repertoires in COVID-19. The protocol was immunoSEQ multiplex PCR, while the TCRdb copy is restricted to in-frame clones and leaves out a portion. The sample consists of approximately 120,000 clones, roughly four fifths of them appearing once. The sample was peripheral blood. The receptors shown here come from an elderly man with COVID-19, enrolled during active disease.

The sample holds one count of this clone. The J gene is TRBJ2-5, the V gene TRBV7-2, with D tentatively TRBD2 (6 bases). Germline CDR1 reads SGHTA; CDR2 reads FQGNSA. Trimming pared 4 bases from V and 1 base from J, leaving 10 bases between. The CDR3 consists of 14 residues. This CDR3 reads CASSWLALQETQYF. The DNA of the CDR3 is TGTGCCAGCAGCTGGCTAGCGCTCCAAGAGACCCAGTACTTC.

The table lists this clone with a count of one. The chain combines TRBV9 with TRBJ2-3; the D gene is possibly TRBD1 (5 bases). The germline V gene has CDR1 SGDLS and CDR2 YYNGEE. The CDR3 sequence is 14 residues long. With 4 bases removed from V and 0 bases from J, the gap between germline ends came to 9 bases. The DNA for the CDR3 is TGTGCCAGCAGCTCCCAGGGTAGCACAGATACGCAGTATTTT. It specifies CASSSQGSTDTQYF.

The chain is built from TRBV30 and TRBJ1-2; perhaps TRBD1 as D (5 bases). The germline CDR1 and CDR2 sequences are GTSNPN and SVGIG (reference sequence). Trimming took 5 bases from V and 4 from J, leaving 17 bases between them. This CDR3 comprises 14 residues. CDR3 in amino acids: CAWGGFGQIYGYTF. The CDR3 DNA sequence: TGTGCCTGGGGGGGTTTTGGGCAGATCTATGGCTACACCTTC.